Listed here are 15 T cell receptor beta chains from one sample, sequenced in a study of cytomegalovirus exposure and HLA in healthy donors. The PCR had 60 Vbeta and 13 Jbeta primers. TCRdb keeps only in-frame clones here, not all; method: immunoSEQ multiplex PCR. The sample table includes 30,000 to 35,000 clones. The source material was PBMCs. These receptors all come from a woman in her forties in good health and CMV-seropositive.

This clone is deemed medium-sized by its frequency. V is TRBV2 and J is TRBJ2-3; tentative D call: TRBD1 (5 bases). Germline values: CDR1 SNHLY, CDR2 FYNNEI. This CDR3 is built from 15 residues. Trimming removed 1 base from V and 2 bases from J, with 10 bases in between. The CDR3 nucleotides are TGTGCCAGCAGTGAAGGGCAGGGTATCACAGATACGCAGTATTTT. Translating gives CASSEGQGITDTQYF.

The CDR3 DNA follows: TGTGCCAGCAGTGAAGGGGCAGAAACTAGCACAGATACGCAGTATTTT. It specifies CASSEGAETSTDTQYF. The chain recombines TRBV2 with TRBJ2-3; D unresolved. The CDR3 has 16 amino acids. V was pared by 1 base and J by 0 bases, with 11 bases between. Germline V gene lookup returns CDR1 SNHLY and CDR2 FYNNEI.

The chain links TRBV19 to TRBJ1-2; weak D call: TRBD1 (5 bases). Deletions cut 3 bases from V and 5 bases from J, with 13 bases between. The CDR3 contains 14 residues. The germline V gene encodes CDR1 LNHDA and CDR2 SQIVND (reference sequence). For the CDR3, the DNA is TGTGCCAGTAGTATTCCAGGGATGCGGTATGGCTACACCTTC. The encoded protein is CASSIPGMRYGYTF.

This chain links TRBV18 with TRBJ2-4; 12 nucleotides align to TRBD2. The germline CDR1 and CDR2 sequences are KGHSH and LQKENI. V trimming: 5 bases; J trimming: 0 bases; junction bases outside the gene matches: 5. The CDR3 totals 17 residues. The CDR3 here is CASSVPGLAGAKNIQYF. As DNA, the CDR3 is TGTGCCAGCTCAGTCCCGGGACTAGCGGGAGCCAAAAACATTCAGTACTTC.

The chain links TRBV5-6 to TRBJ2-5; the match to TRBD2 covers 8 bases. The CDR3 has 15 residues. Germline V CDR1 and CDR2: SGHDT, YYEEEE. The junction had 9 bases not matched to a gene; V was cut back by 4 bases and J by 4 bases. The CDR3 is CASSRERERPETQYF. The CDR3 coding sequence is TGTGCCAGCAGCCGTGAGCGGGAGAGGCCAGAGACCCAGTACTTC.

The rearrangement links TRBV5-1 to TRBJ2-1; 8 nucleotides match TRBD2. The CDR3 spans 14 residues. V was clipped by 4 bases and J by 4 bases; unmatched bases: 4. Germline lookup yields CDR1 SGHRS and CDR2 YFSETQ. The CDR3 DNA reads TGCGCCAGCAGCGGATCGGGAGGGTACAATGAGCAGTTCTTC. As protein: CASSGSGGYNEQFF.

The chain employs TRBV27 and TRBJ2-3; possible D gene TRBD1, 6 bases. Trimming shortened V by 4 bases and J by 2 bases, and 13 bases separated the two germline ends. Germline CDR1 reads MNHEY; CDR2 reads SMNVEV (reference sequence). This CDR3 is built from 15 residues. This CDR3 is CASSSFRDNTDTQYF. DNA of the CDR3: TGTGCCAGCAGTTCCTTTCGGGACAACACAGATACGCAGTATTTT.

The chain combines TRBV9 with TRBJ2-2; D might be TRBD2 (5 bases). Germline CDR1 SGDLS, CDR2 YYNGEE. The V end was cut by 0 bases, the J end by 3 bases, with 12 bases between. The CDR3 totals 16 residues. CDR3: CASSVDSMRDTGELFF. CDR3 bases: TGTGCCAGCAGCGTAGACTCCATGAGGGACACCGGGGAGCTGTTTTTT.

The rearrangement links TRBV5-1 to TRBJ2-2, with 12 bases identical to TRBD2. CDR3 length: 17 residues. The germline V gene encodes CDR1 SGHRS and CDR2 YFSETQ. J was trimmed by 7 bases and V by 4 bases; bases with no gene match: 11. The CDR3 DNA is TGCGCCAGCAGCCCTATCCTAGCGGGAGGGCCTAGCGGGGAGCTGTTTTTT. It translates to CASSPILAGGPSGELFF.

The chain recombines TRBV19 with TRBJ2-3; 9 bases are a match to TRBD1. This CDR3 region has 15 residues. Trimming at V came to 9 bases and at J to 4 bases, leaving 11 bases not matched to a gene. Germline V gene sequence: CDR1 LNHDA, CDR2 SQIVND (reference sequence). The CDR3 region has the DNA TGTGCCAGCAGGACAGGGGATTATGAAGCAGATACGCAGTATTTT. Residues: CASRTGDYEADTQYF.

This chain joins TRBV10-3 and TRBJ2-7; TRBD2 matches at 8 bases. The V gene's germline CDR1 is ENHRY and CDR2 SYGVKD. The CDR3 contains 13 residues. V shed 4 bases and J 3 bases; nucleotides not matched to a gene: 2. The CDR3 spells CAISVREGYEQYF. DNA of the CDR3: TGTGCCATCAGTGTACGGGAGGGCTACGAGCAGTACTTC.

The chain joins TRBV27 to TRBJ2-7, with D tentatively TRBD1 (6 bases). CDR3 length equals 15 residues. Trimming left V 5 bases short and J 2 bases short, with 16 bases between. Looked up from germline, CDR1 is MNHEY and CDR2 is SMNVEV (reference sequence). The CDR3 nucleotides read TGTGCCAGCAGTAGGGGACACCTGGGCACCTACGAGCAGTACTTC. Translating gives CASSRGHLGTYEQYF.

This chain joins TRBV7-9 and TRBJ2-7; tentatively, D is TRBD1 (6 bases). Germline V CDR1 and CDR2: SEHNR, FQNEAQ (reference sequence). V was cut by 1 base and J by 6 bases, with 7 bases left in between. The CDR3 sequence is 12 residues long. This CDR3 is CASSLGGGEQYF. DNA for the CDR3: TGTGCCAGCAGCTTAGGAGGGGGCGAGCAGTACTTC.

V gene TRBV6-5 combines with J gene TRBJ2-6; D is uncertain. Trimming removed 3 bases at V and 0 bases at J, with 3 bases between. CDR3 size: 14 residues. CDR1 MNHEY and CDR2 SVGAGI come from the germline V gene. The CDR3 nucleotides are TGTGCCAGCAGTTATAGCTCTGGGGCCAACGTCCTGACTTTC. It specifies CASSYSSGANVLTF.

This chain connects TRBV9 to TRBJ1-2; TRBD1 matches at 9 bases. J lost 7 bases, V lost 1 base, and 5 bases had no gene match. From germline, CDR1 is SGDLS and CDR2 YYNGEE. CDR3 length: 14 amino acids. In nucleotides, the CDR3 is TGTGCCAGCAGCGTAACAGGGGGCGCCGGTGGCTACACCTTC. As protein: CASSVTGGAGGYTF.